The entry below gives a single T cell receptor beta chain sequence along with its context. These data originate in a study of T cell changes during pregnancy in multiple sclerosis. Germline CDR1 reads SGHNT; CDR2 reads YYREEE (reference sequence). The CDR3 is 14 residues long. V lost 2 bases and J 4 bases, leaving 9 bases between the germline ends. TCRdb keeps only in-frame clones here, not all; method: immunoSEQ multiplex PCR. The sample lists about 40,000 clones; 91% were seen once. The receptor comes from a female donor in good health, enrolled as a control in a pregnancy study. The input for sequencing was CD4+ T cells from peripheral blood mononuclear cells, taken in the third trimester of pregnancy. The chain links TRBV5-4 to TRBJ1-4; D is undetermined. CDR3 in amino acids: CASSFSGSNEKLFF. CDR3 DNA sequence: TGTGCCAGCAGCTTTTCAGGTAGTAATGAAAAACTGTTTTTT.